This T cell receptor beta chain appears in the sequencing data of a study of T-cell memory formation after mild COVID-19. Study information: Clustering of TCRs was largely donor specific. Notes on the study in general: Clones that contracted from day 15 to 85 had balanced CD4/CD8; later expanders were CD4+ biased. The authors did not confirm SARS-CoV-2 specificity of second-wave clones peaking day 37.

Germline CDR1 reads MNHEY; CDR2 reads SMNVEV (reference sequence). The CDR3 runs 14 residues. V was trimmed by 2 bases and J by 2 bases, leaving 6 bases between them. This clonotype was counted at least ten times. The antigen remains undetermined. With constant-segment primers, 5'RACE yielded cDNA libraries of TCR alpha and TCR beta that carried sample barcodes and UMIs. TCRdb called the 5' RACE reads again in MiXCR, with one record for every CDR3 protein. The table lists around 260,000 distinct CDR3 sequences, about 17% of them singletons. The chain couples TRBV27 to TRBJ1-4; D is unclear. The source of this sequence is a young man who had mild COVID-19 (a few samples of this study predate the infection). Cell type and time point are not known. The sample consisted of PBMCs or a T cell subset sorted from them (not recorded which). The DNA of the CDR3 is TGTGCCAGCAGTTTACGGGGTACTAATGAAAAACTGTTTTTT. This encodes CASSLRGTNEKLFF.